Presented here are 29 T cell receptor beta chains from one specimen sequenced in a study of shared clonotypes between healthy human individuals. Sequencing used immunoSEQ multiplex PCR; TCRdb keeps in-frame clones, though not all of them. The sample holds 150,000 to 200,000 clones, 85% to 95% seen once. What was sequenced was naive CD4+ T cells sorted from blood. Indicated subset: CD45RA+ positively selected. The receptor source for this set is a woman aged 25 to 39 in good health.

The chain couples TRBV4-1 to TRBJ2-7; D is unclear. This CDR3 region has 16 residues. CDR1 is MGHRA and CDR2 is YSYEKL in the germline V gene. V lost 0 bases to trimming and J lost 2 bases, with 14 bases between them. CDR3 region: CASSQDLRGTTYEQYF. CDR3 in DNA: TGCGCCAGCAGCCAAGATCTTCGTGGCACAACCTACGAGCAGTACTTC.

The chain couples TRBV4-2 to TRBJ2-7; 9 nucleotides agree with TRBD1. There are 17 residues in the CDR3. Trimming at V came to 2 bases and at J to 5 bases, leaving 13 bases not matched to a gene. Germline lookup yields CDR1 LGHNA and CDR2 YNFKEQ. Written as DNA, the CDR3 is TGTGCCAGCAGCCAAAAAACCGGGACAGGGAGGTTCGACGAGCAGTACTTC. It codes for CASSQKTGTGRFDEQYF.

In its sample, this clone was seen a few times. V is TRBV7-9 and J is TRBJ1-3; D not certain. V lost 4 bases, J lost 2 bases, and 12 bases lay in between. The CDR3 runs to 15 residues. The germline V gene has CDR1 SEHNR and CDR2 FQNEAQ (reference sequence). The CDR3 DNA reads TGTGCCAGCAGCTCCCGGAACATCGCTGGAAACACCATATATTTT. This sequence encodes CASSSRNIAGNTIYF.

V is TRBV19 and J is TRBJ1-2, with TRBD1 as a possible D gene (6 bases). Germline CDR1 is LNHDA and CDR2 is SQIVND (reference sequence). CDR3 length: 13 amino acids. Deletions cut 5 bases from V and 8 bases from J, with 15 bases between. CDR3 nucleotides: TGTGCCAGTAGTCCCAATACAGGGCCCGGCTACACCTTC. It yields the protein CASSPNTGPGYTF.

The rearrangement uses TRBV2 and TRBJ1-1, with D possibly matching TRBD1 (6 bases). This CDR3 spans 15 amino acids. V dropped 6 bases and J dropped 3 bases, with 17 bases sitting between them. Germline CDR1 SNHLY, CDR2 FYNNEI. Here the CDR3 reads CASSLQSPGDTEAFF. DNA of the CDR3: TGTGCCAGCAGCCTCCAATCCCCAGGGGACACTGAAGCTTTCTTT.

The chain is built from TRBV28 and TRBJ2-7; D is unresolved. The CDR3 is 14 residues long. Germline V gene data show CDR1 as MDHEN and CDR2 as SYDVKM. V was cut by 5 bases and J by 1 base, with 12 bases left in between. This CDR3 is CASSRGGPSYEQYF. CDR3 in DNA: TGTGCCAGCAGTCGCGGTGGACCATCCTACGAGCAGTACTTC.

This sequence joins TRBV18 and TRBJ1-3, with D uncertain. V lost 7 bases to trimming and J lost 4 bases, with 11 bases between them. Germline CDR1 reads KGHSH; CDR2 reads LQKENI. This CDR3 is built from 13 residues. The CDR3 nucleotides read TGTGCCAGCTTGGCCGGAGCCGGAAACACCATATATTTT. This gives the protein CASLAGAGNTIYF.

The V call is TRBV19, the J call TRBJ1-2, with D tentatively TRBD1 (6 bases). Trimming took off 3 bases at V and 7 bases at J, with 18 bases between the two ends. CDR3 length: 15 amino acids. Germline V gene sequence: CDR1 LNHDA, CDR2 SQIVND (reference sequence). The CDR3 loop reads CASSISHRARGGYTF. CDR3 bases: TGTGCCAGTAGTATCTCCCACAGGGCCCGGGGTGGCTACACCTTC. The full variable domain, its missing parts supplied by reference TRBV19 and TRBJ1-2, is DGGITQSPKYLFRKEGQNVTLSCEQNLNHDAMYWYRQDPGQGLRLIYYSQIVNDFQKGDIAEGYSVSREKKESFPLTVTSAQKNPTAFYLCASSISHRARGGYTFGSGTRLTVV.

CDR3 residues: CASSPRLAGDPGTQYF. The CDR3 DNA reads as TGTGCCAGCAGCCCACGACTAGCGGGAGACCCCGGGACCCAGTACTTC. The chain has TRBV7-2 and TRBJ2-5; 12 positions match TRBD2. Germline V gene lookup returns CDR1 SGHTA and CDR2 FQGNSA. With 5 bases clipped from V and 7 bases from J, the junction kept 11 bases outside the gene matches. CDR3 length: 16 amino acids.

The CDR3 loop is CASSQTRKSLHEQYF. The CDR3 nucleotides are TGTGCCAGCTCTCAGACTAGGAAGTCCCTTCACGAGCAGTACTTC. The chain links TRBV14 to TRBJ2-5, with D perhaps matching TRBD2 (6 bases). The J call may be mistaken, given a closer DNA end match to TRBJ2-7. The CDR3 covers 15 residues. CDR1 SGHDN and CDR2 FVKESK come from the germline V gene.

This chain uses TRBV30 with TRBJ1-5, with a possible D match to TRBD1 (6 bases). There are 15 residues in the CDR3. Per the germline V gene, CDR1 is GTSNPN and CDR2 is SVGIG (reference sequence). V was clipped by 0 bases and J by 5 bases, with 14 bases between them. CDR3 coding DNA: TGTGCCTGGAGTGTACGGGGGGCGGGGGATCAGCCCCAGCATTTT. Translation gives CAWSVRGAGDQPQHF.

The chain links TRBV4-1 to TRBJ2-7; TRBD1 agrees at 11 bases. Germline assignment: CDR1 MGHRA and CDR2 YSYEKL. The CDR3 runs to 16 residues. The trim removed 4 bases at V and 2 bases at J, leaving 7 bases unmatched. CDR3 protein: CASSPYRDRGTYEQYF. As DNA, the CDR3 is TGCGCCAGCAGCCCCTACCGGGACAGGGGGACCTACGAGCAGTACTTC.

The chain uses TRBV5-1 and TRBJ1-2; D gene ambiguous. Trimming cost V 3 bases and J 5 bases, with 14 bases left between them. Germline assignment: CDR1 SGHRS and CDR2 YFSETQ. The CDR3 loop spans 14 amino acids. CDR3 amino acids: CASSWELGLYGYTF. CDR3 nucleotide sequence: TGCGCCAGCAGCTGGGAGTTGGGTCTATATGGCTACACCTTC.

The rearrangement joins TRBV10-2 to TRBJ2-7, with D unresolved. Germline V CDR1 and CDR2: WSHSY, SAAADI. This CDR3 region has 13 residues. Trimming left V 7 bases short and J 0 bases short, with 10 bases between. For the CDR3, the DNA is TGCGCCAGCAACTCGCGGACCTCCTACGAGCAGTACTTC. Its protein is CASNSRTSYEQYF.

The chain combines TRBV27 with TRBJ1-5, with 9 positions matching TRBD1. There are 15 residues in the CDR3. Per the germline V gene, CDR1 is MNHEY and CDR2 is SMNVEV (reference sequence). V shed 5 bases and J 3 bases; nucleotides not matched to a gene: 5. CDR3 sequence: CASSRDRAPNQPQHF. The CDR3 nucleotides read TGTGCCAGCAGTCGGGACAGGGCCCCCAATCAGCCCCAGCATTTT.

This clone was detected once. The J gene is TRBJ1-2, the V gene TRBV28, with D perhaps TRBD1 (5 bases). The V end was cut by 7 bases, the J end by 3 bases, with 12 bases between. CDR1 MDHEN and CDR2 SYDVKM come from the germline V gene. This CDR3 has 13 amino acids. The CDR3 reads CASTSIGDYGYTF. DNA for the CDR3: TGTGCCAGCACCTCAATAGGGGACTATGGCTACACCTTC.

This clone was detected a few times. This chain links TRBV4-1 with TRBJ2-7; TRBD2 might be the D (5 bases). Trimming shortened V by 1 base and J by 2 bases, and 12 bases separated the two germline ends. Germline V gene sequence: CDR1 MGHRA, CDR2 YSYEKL. The CDR3 extends over 15 amino acids. This chain's CDR3 is CASSQASGSTYEQYF. CDR3 nucleotides: TGCGCCAGCAGCCAAGCTAGTGGGAGTACCTACGAGCAGTACTTC.

The chain couples TRBV9 to TRBJ2-1; D perhaps matches TRBD2 (6 bases). The CDR3 is 15 amino acids. Germline V gene lookup returns CDR1 SGDLS and CDR2 YYNGEE. The germline V and J ends were trimmed by 2 bases and 5 bases, with 14 bases remaining between them. CDR3 loop: CASSVGGARNNEQFF. The DNA for the CDR3 is TGTGCCAGCAGCGTTGGCGGGGCCAGGAACAATGAGCAGTTCTTC.

This clone was picked up one time. The chain joins TRBV2 to TRBJ2-2, with D possibly TRBD2 on 6 matching bases. This CDR3 region has 15 residues. Trimming cost V 3 bases and J 5 bases, with 13 bases left between them. Germline V CDR1 and CDR2: SNHLY, FYNNEI. As DNA, the CDR3 is TGTGCCAGCAGTGACGATTCCGGGAGAACCGGGGAGCTGTTTTTT. This encodes CASSDDSGRTGELFF.

The V and J genes are TRBV2 and TRBJ1-5; D gene unclear. Germline lookup yields CDR1 SNHLY and CDR2 FYNNEI. With 4 bases removed from V and 0 bases from J, the gap between germline ends came to 1 base. There are 12 residues in the CDR3. This CDR3 reads CASSVSNQPQHF. CDR3 nucleotide sequence: TGTGCCAGCAGTGTTAGCAATCAGCCCCAGCATTTT.

A few counts support this clone. The chain links TRBV30 to TRBJ2-7, with unresolved D. With 3 bases removed from V and 0 bases from J, the gap between germline ends came to 3 bases. The CDR3 covers 11 residues. The germline CDR1 and CDR2 sequences are GTSNPN and SVGIG (reference sequence). The DNA for the CDR3 is TGTGCCTGGAGCAGCTCCTACGAGCAGTACTTC. It is translated as CAWSSSYEQYF.

The chain employs TRBV19 and TRBJ2-3; weak D call: TRBD2 (6 bases). V lost 7 bases to trimming and J lost 1 base, with 24 bases between them. This CDR3 has 18 amino acids. The V gene's germline CDR1 is LNHDA and CDR2 SQIVND (reference sequence). The CDR3 is CASKRRWEALPGTDTQYF. CDR3 DNA sequence: TGTGCCAGTAAGAGAAGGTGGGAGGCCCTCCCTGGCACAGATACGCAGTATTTT.

CDR3 in amino acids: CASSPPEGNTEAFF. The CDR3 DNA reads as TGTGCCAGCTCACCACCGGAGGGGAACACTGAAGCTTTCTTT. This rearrangement joins TRBV18 to TRBJ1-1; unclear D gene. The CDR3 runs 14 residues. The V end lost 0 bases, the J end lost 1 base, and 6 bases lay between the germline ends. CDR1 is KGHSH and CDR2 is LQKENI in the germline V gene.

The chain links TRBV5-8 to TRBJ2-2; 9 bases match TRBD1. V gave up 0 bases and J gave up 1 base; unmatched junction bases: 7. The germline CDR1 and CDR2 sequences are SGHTS and YDEGEE. The CDR3 totals 18 residues. This chain's CDR3 is CASSLATDRGWNTGELFF. In DNA, the CDR3 is TGTGCCAGCAGCTTGGCGACAGACAGGGGGTGGAACACCGGGGAGCTGTTTTTT.

This clone was picked up one time. The chain couples TRBV5-1 to TRBJ2-7; D might be TRBD1 or TRBD2, each matching 6 bases. Germline V gene data show CDR1 as SGHRS and CDR2 as YFSETQ. CDR3 length: 15 amino acids. With 3 bases removed from V and 2 bases from J, the gap between germline ends came to 15 bases. CDR3 sequence: CASSSGVGGPYEQYF. In nucleotides, the CDR3 is TGCGCCAGCAGCTCCGGGGTGGGGGGCCCCTACGAGCAGTACTTC.

This clone was observed a handful of times. The chain employs TRBV4-2 and TRBJ1-2; D may be TRBD1 (6 bases). V shed 0 bases and J shed 0 bases, with 8 bases lying between them. CDR3 length: 15 amino acids. Germline lookup yields CDR1 LGHNA and CDR2 YNFKEQ. CDR3 nucleotides: TGTGCCAGCAGCCAAGAGGGGGCCTCTAACTATGGCTACACCTTC. As protein: CASSQEGASNYGYTF.

V gene TRBV29-1 combines with J gene TRBJ1-1, with D uncertain. The CDR3 spans 12 residues. The germline gives CDR1 SQVTM, CDR2 ANQGSEA. CDR3: CSVTTRQAEAFF. In nucleotides, the CDR3 is TGCAGTGTAACAACCAGGCAGGCTGAAGCTTTCTTT.

This chain uses TRBV27 with TRBJ1-5; 11 bases agree with TRBD1. CDR1 MNHEY and CDR2 SMNVEV come from the germline V gene (reference sequence). The CDR3 spans 16 residues. V gave up 2 bases and J gave up 10 bases; unmatched junction bases: 10. CDR3 coding DNA: TGTGCCAGCAGTTTAGCCCCGGACAGGGGGCGTCTTCCCCAGCATTTT. This codes for CASSLAPDRGRLPQHF.

The chain has TRBV28 and TRBJ1-2; 8 nucleotides match TRBD1. V lost 5 bases to trimming and J lost 8 bases; unmatched junction nucleotides: 16. From germline, CDR1 is MDHEN and CDR2 SYDVKM. The CDR3 spans 16 residues. For the CDR3, the DNA is TGTGCCAGCAGTCCAAGCTTAGGACAGGGTCGATTCGGCTACACCTTC. This codes for CASSPSLGQGRFGYTF.